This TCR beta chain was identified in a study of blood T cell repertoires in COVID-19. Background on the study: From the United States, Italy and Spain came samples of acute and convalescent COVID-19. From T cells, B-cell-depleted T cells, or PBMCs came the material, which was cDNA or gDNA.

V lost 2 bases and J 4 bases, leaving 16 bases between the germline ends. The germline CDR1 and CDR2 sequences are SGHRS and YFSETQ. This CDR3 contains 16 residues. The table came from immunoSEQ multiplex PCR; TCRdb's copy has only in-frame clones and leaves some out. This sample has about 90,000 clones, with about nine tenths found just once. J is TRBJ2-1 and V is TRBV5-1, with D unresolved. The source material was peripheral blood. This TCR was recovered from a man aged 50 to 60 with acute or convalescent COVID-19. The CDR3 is CASSLARPGSYNEQFF. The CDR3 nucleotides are TGCGCCAGCAGCTTAGCCAGGCCAGGCTCTTACAATGAGCAGTTCTTC.